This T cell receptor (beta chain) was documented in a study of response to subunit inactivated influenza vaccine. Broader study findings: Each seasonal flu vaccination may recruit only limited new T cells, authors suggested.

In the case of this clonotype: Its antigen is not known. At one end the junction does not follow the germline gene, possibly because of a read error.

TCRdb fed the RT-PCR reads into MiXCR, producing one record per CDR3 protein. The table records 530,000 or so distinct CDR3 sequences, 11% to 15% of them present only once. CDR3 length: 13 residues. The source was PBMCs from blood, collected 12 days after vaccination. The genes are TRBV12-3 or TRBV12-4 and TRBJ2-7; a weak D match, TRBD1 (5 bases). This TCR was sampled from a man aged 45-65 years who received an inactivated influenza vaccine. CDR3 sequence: CASSLTRAYEQYF. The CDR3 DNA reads TGTGCCAGCAGTTTAACCAGGGCCTATGAGCAGTACTTC.